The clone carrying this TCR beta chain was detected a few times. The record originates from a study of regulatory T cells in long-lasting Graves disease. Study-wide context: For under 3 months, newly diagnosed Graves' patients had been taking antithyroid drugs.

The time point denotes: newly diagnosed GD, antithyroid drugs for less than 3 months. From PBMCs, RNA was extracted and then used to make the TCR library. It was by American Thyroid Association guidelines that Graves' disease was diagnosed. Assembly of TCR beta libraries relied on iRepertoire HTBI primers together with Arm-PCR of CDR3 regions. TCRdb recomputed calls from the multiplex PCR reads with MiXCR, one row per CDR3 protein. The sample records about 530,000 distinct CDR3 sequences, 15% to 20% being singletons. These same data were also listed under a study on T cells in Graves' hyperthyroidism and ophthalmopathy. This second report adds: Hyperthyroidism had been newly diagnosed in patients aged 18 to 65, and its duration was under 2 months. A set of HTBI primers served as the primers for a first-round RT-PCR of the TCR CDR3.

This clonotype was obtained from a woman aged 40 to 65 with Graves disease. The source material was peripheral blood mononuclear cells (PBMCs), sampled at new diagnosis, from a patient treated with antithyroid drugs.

The DNA of the CDR3 is TGTGCCAGCAGCCAACGTGCTTTAGGGAGTTCACCCCTCCACTTT. Amino acid sequence: CASSQRALGSSPLHF. The chain carries TRBV3-1 and TRBJ1-6; D uncertain. V lost 2 bases, J lost 9 bases, and 14 bases lay in between. This CDR3 region has 15 residues. The germline V gene encodes CDR1 LGHDT and CDR2 YNNKEL (reference sequence).